The TCR beta chain described here comes from a study of shared clonotypes between healthy human individuals. The authors distributed each subset's genomic DNA evenly over several immunoSEQ plates. Measured with immunoSEQ multiplex PCR; TCRdb has only the in-frame clones, and not every one. Of about 2.4 million clones detected, 93% appear once; the ten largest clones hold roughly 0.36%. Donors had no recently reported acute infections or vaccinations and were HIV-negative. With V trimmed by 1 base and J by 2 bases, 3 bases remained unmatched. Germline CDR1 is SEHNR and CDR2 is FQNEAQ (reference sequence). The CDR3 extends over 16 amino acids. On this clone itself: Within the sample, other DNA sequences also encode this same CDR3.

V usage is TRBV7-9 and J usage is TRBJ2-1, with 9 nucleotides matching TRBD2. This sequence was found in a man between 18 and 35 years old in good health. Some clones in this sample may be carry-over from other donors' samples. The material sequenced was naive CD4+ T cells from PBMCs. The subset was: CD45RA+ positively selected. The CDR3 reads CASSLGLAGTYNEQFF. CDR3 coding DNA: TGTGCCAGCAGCTTAGGGCTAGCGGGGACCTACAATGAGCAGTTCTTC.